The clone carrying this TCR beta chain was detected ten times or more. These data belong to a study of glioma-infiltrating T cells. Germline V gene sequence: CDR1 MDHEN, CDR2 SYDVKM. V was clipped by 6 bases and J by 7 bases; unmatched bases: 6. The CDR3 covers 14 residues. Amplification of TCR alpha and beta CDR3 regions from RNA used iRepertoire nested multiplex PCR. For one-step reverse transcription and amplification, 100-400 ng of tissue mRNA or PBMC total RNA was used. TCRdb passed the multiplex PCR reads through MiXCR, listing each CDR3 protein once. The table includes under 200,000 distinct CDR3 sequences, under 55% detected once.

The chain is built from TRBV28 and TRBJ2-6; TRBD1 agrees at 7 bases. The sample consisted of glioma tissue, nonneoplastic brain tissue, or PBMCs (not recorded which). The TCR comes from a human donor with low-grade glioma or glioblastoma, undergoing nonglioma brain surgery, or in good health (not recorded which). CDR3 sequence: CASRTRQGANVLTF. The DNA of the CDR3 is TGTGCCAGCAGAACCAGACAGGGTGCCAACGTCCTGACTTTC.